This T cell receptor beta chain was obtained from a study of Graves' ophthalmopathy and Graves' hyperthyroidism. Study in general: Calling hyperthyroidism stable required that no ophthalmopathy show up within 18 months of follow-up.

The CDR3 is 14 amino acids. The V gene lost 0 bases and the J gene lost 1 base, with 7 bases spanning the gap. The germline gives CDR1 WSHSY, CDR2 SAAADI. Amplification from RNA transcripts yielded the TCR beta CDR3 regions. The first-round RT-PCR employed HTBI primers together with the Qiagen OneStep RT-PCR kit. A multiplex PCR was then performed as the second round. Each CDR3 protein gets one entry after TCRdb re-called the multiplex PCR reads with MiXCR. This table has 900,000 to 1,200,000 distinct CDR3 sequences, about two fifths appearing once. Clinicians diagnosed using symptoms, serum thyroxine, TRAb, thyroid ultrasound and orbital computed tomography. The sample holds many counts of this clonotype. What it binds is unknown. Study-level points and caveats: The blood repertoire also included most expanded thyroid clonotypes above 0.001 frequency.

The gene calls are TRBV10-2 and TRBJ2-7; no clear D. The specimen was peripheral blood or thyroid tissue (not recorded which). This receptor was identified in an adult man with Graves' hyperthyroidism. DNA of the CDR3: TGCGCCAGCAGTGAGTCTGACACGTCCTACGAGCAGTACTTC. Protein: CASSESDTSYEQYF.